The next 20 T cell receptor beta chains were all read from a single sample in a study of cytomegalovirus exposure and HLA in healthy donors. The PCR was carried out with 60 Vbeta primers and 13 Jbeta primers. Assay: immunoSEQ multiplex PCR; the TCRdb copy retains only in-frame clones and omits some. The table lists 150,000 to 200,000 clones, about 69% of them singletons. The sequenced material came from PBMCs. All receptors derive from a male donor in good health and CMV-seronegative.

This clone appeared a single time. The chain couples TRBV6-1 to TRBJ2-2; a weak D match, TRBD1 (6 bases). Germline CDR1 is MNHNS and CDR2 is SASEGT. CDR3 length: 14 amino acids. The V and J ends lost 6 bases and 3 bases respectively, with 11 bases between them. CDR3 protein: CASRLRGYTGELFF. CDR3 nucleotide sequence: TGTGCCAGCAGACTGAGGGGGTACACCGGGGAGCTGTTTTTT.

This clone was recorded a few times. The J gene is TRBJ2-1, the V gene TRBV6-5; possibly TRBD2 for D (7 bases). The germline V and J ends were trimmed by 4 bases and 5 bases, with 15 bases remaining between them. This CDR3 comprises 15 residues. Germline CDR1 is MNHEY and CDR2 is SVGAGI. CDR3: CASSSQGGVHNEQFF. The CDR3 bases are TGTGCCAGCAGTTCACAGGGAGGGGTGCACAATGAGCAGTTCTTC.

This clone was found a few times. The chain joins TRBV30 to TRBJ1-2; perhaps TRBD1 as D (5 bases). Germline loops: CDR1 GTSNPN, CDR2 SVGIG (reference sequence). V lost 0 bases to trimming and J lost 1 base, with 12 bases between them. The CDR3 runs 15 residues. The CDR3 nucleotides are TGTGCCTGGAGTGTACTGGGGGGGAATAACTATGGCTACACCTTC. Encoded protein: CAWSVLGGNNYGYTF.

Details on this clone: The CDR3 end shows no conserved phenylalanine or tryptophan, and so a read error is likely. The genes are TRBV9 and TRBJ1-6; TRBD1 matches 8 bases. This CDR3 is built from 15 residues. Trimming took 0 bases from V and 6 from J; bases not matched to a gene: 2. CDR1 and CDR2 (germline): SGDLS, YYNGEE. The CDR3 coding sequence is TGTGCCAGCAGCGTAGGAGGGACAGGTAATTCACCCCTCCACCTT. Protein sequence: CASSVGGTGNSPLHL.

V gene TRBV28 combines with J gene TRBJ1-5, with D tentatively TRBD1 (5 bases). V was shortened by 7 bases and J by 5 bases, with 9 bases between the two germline ends. CDR1 MDHEN and CDR2 SYDVKM come from the germline V gene. The CDR3 loop spans 12 amino acids. CDR3 amino acids: CASTGVDQPQHF. The CDR3 bases are TGTGCCAGCACGGGGGTAGATCAGCCCCAGCATTTT.

V gene TRBV28 combines with J gene TRBJ1-1; D is possibly TRBD1 (5 bases). CDR3 length: 11 residues. The germline CDR1 and CDR2 sequences are MDHEN and SYDVKM. Trimming pared 5 bases from V and 7 bases from J, leaving 8 bases between. The CDR3 coding sequence is TGTGCCAGCAGTGCAGGGTGTGAAGCTTTCTTT. Translating gives CASSAGCEAFF.

The V call is TRBV7-8, the J call TRBJ1-5; tentatively, D is TRBD1 (5 bases). CDR3 length: 16 amino acids. Germline V gene lookup returns CDR1 SGHVS and CDR2 FQNEAQ. V was cut by 3 bases and J by 2 bases, with 14 bases left in between. The CDR3 loop reads CASSFYRDRGNQPQHF. In DNA form, the CDR3 reads TGTGCCAGCAGCTTTTACAGAGACAGAGGCAATCAGCCCCAGCATTTT.

J is TRBJ1-5 and V is TRBV6-1; D unresolved. CDR1 and CDR2 (germline): MNHNS, SASEGT. The CDR3 covers 19 residues. V lost 3 bases and J lost 0, with 21 bases in between. Here the CDR3 DNA reads TGTGCCAGCAGTGAGGAGGCCAGCCAGAAATTATATAGCAATCAGCCCCAGCATTTT. Translating it yields CASSEEASQKLYSNQPQHF.

The rearrangement uses TRBV7-3 and TRBJ2-1; 11 bases fit TRBD2. Looked up from germline, CDR1 is SGHTA and CDR2 is FQGTGA. Trimming took 2 bases from V and 2 from J; bases not matched to a gene: 5. The length of the CDR3 is 17 residues. CDR3 sequence (DNA): TGTGCCAGCAGCTTATTTGGGACTAGCGGACCCTACAATGAGCAGTTCTTC. This encodes CASSLFGTSGPYNEQFF. The variable domain in full, completed from reference TRBV7-3 and TRBJ2-1, reads GAGVSQTPSNKVTEKGKYVELRCDPISGHTALYWYRQSLGQGPEFLIYFQGTGAADDSGLPNDRFFAVRPEGSVSTLKIQRTERGDSAVYLCASSLFGTSGPYNEQFFGPGTRLTVL.

The chain recombines TRBV7-3 with TRBJ2-7; no clear D. Trimming shortened V by 2 bases and J by 0 bases, and 5 bases separated the two germline ends. Germline lookup yields CDR1 SGHTA and CDR2 FQGTGA. The length of the CDR3 is 13 residues. The CDR3 region is CASSLGPSYEQYF. DNA for the CDR3: TGTGCCAGCAGCTTAGGGCCCTCCTACGAGCAGTACTTC.

The chain links TRBV28 to TRBJ1-2; D gene ambiguous. CDR1 and CDR2 from the germline V gene are MDHEN and SYDVKM. V was pared by 11 bases and J by 3 bases, with 10 bases between. The CDR3 consists of 11 residues. The CDR3 spells CAAGVDYGYTF. For the CDR3, the DNA is TGTGCCGCCGGGGTTGACTATGGCTACACCTTC.

The table lists this clone with a count of one. The V and J genes are TRBV6-1 and TRBJ1-5, with 9 bases aligning to TRBD1. Germline V gene sequence: CDR1 MNHNS, CDR2 SASEGT. V shed 4 bases, J shed 4 bases, and the junction held 5 bases outside the gene matches. The CDR3 loop spans 15 amino acids. The CDR3 region has the DNA TGTGCCAGCAGTGTAGGACAGGGGTCTAATCAGCCCCAGCATTTT. Translating it yields CASSVGQGSNQPQHF.

V gene TRBV27 combines with J gene TRBJ2-3; D is possibly TRBD1 (6 bases). The CDR3 consists of 14 residues. Between the trimmed V and J ends, which lost 3 bases and 4 bases, there was a span of 11 bases. Germline CDR1 is MNHEY and CDR2 is SMNVEV (reference sequence). Here the CDR3 reads CASSFRGWADTQYF. In DNA form, the CDR3 reads TGTGCCAGCAGTTTTAGGGGGTGGGCAGATACGCAGTATTTT.

The chain couples TRBV10-3 to TRBJ1-2; 9 bases are a match to TRBD1. Per germline, CDR1 ENHRY and CDR2 SYGVKD. V dropped 4 bases and J dropped 0; count of bases not matched to a gene: 0. The CDR3 spans 14 residues. The CDR3 region has the DNA TGTGCCATCAGTGGGACAGGGGCTAACTATGGCTACACCTTC. Its protein product is CAISGTGANYGYTF.

This clone was counted a few times. The chain uses TRBV5-6 and TRBJ1-4; TRBD1 aligns across 7 bases. V dropped 1 base and J dropped 8; count of bases not matched to a gene: 8. Looked up from germline, CDR1 is SGHDT and CDR2 is YYEEEE. The CDR3 consists of 15 residues. The CDR3 DNA sequence: TGTGCCAGCAGCTTGCTCAAGGGGGCGCCGGAAAAACTGTTTTTT. Translating it yields CASSLLKGAPEKLFF.

The rearrangement links TRBV30 to TRBJ2-1; 9 bases line up with TRBD2. Per germline, CDR1 GTSNPN and CDR2 SVGIG (reference sequence). V was pared by 0 bases and J by 9 bases, with 6 bases of the junction left unmatched. This CDR3 has 14 residues. This chain's CDR3 is CAWSVASGTVEQFF. CDR3 bases: TGTGCCTGGAGTGTAGCTAGCGGGACGGTTGAGCAGTTCTTC.

This chain connects TRBV28 to TRBJ2-7; 9 bases map to TRBD1. Germline V gives CDR1 MDHEN, CDR2 SYDVKM. V was clipped by 3 bases and J by 5 bases; unmatched bases: 8. CDR3 length: 15 residues. CDR3 sequence: CASSFSGTGSNEQYF. Here the CDR3 DNA reads TGTGCCAGCAGTTTTTCCGGGACAGGGTCCAACGAGCAGTACTTC. The complete variable domain, with remaining parts taken from reference TRBV28 and TRBJ2-7, reads DVKVTQSSRYLVKRTGEKVFLECVQDMDHENMFWYRQDPGLGLRLIYFSYDVKMKEKGDIPEGYSVSREKKERFSLILESASTNQTSMYLCASSFSGTGSNEQYFGPGTRLTVT.

A few counts support this clone. V is TRBV30 and J is TRBJ2-3; a weak D match, TRBD2 (6 bases). Trimming took 0 bases from V and 5 from J, leaving 9 bases between them. The CDR3 is 13 residues long. Per the germline V gene, CDR1 is GTSNPN and CDR2 is SVGIG (reference sequence). The CDR3 DNA sequence: TGTGCCTGGAGTGTACGGGAGCGAGATACGCAGTATTTT. It specifies CAWSVRERDTQYF.

The chain combines TRBV7-2 with TRBJ2-4; 7 nucleotides align to TRBD2. Germline-derived CDR1 and CDR2 are SGHTA and FQGNSA. With 8 bases clipped from V and 9 bases from J, the junction kept 10 bases outside the gene matches. The CDR3 runs 13 residues. The chain's CDR3 is CASAGEPQGIQYF. For the CDR3, the DNA is TGTGCCAGCGCGGGGGAGCCCCAGGGCATTCAGTACTTC.

The chain links TRBV4-1 to TRBJ1-1; unclear D gene. Trimming removed 3 bases at V and 1 base at J, with 9 bases between. The length of the CDR3 is 14 residues. Germline assignment: CDR1 MGHRA and CDR2 YSYEKL. The CDR3 DNA sequence: TGCGCCAGCAGCCAGGAGGGTGGGAACACTGAAGCTTTCTTT. Residues: CASSQEGGNTEAFF.